This passage covers 30 T cell receptor beta chains from one sample sequenced in a study of blood T cell repertoires in COVID-19. The data were produced by immunoSEQ multiplex PCR, yet TCRdb's version contains in-frame clones alone and is incomplete. The table records around 280,000 clones, roughly nine tenths of them present only once. The sample consisted of PBMCs or T cells enriched from blood (not recorded which). These receptors all stem from a woman in her forties who had recovered from COVID-19.

The chain joins TRBV12-3 or TRBV12-4 to TRBJ2-5, with D hard to call. The CDR3 covers 12 residues. The V end lost 3 bases, the J end lost 5 bases, and 7 bases lay between the germline ends. CDR3 protein: CASSFLLETQYF. CDR3 in DNA: TGTGCCAGCAGTTTCCTATTGGAGACCCAGTACTTC.

The count of this clone is one. This rearrangement joins TRBV6-1 to TRBJ1-2; D may be TRBD1 (5 bases). V gave up 2 bases and J gave up 6 bases, with 10 bases separating them. This CDR3 has 13 residues. Germline V gene sequence: CDR1 MNHNS, CDR2 SASEGT. In nucleotides, the CDR3 is TGTGCCAGCAGTGAACGGGGGAGGAATGGCTACACCTTC. Translation: CASSERGRNGYTF.

The chain is built from TRBV2 and TRBJ2-3; TRBD2 might be the D (5 bases). Germline V gene lookup returns CDR1 SNHLY and CDR2 FYNNEI. V dropped 4 bases and J dropped 5 bases, with 13 bases sitting between them. This CDR3 is 14 amino acids long. The CDR3 loop reads CASSASLAQDTQYF. CDR3 bases: TGTGCCAGCAGTGCGAGTCTAGCCCAAGATACGCAGTATTTT.

This clone was detected only once. The J gene is TRBJ2-1, the V gene TRBV7-9; D possibly corresponds to TRBD2 (5 bases). The CDR3 has 17 residues. The V end lost 4 bases, the J end lost 6 bases, and 22 bases lay between the germline ends. Germline V lookup: CDR1 SEHNR, CDR2 FQNEAQ (reference sequence). CDR3 bases: TGTGCCAGCAGCTCCGAGTACTTTAGCGAGATTATCAATGAGCAGTTCTTC. This gives the protein CASSSEYFSEIINEQFF.

This chain uses TRBV29-1 with TRBJ2-1; 7 nucleotides align to TRBD1. CDR3 size: 12 residues. CDR1 and CDR2 from the germline V gene are SQVTM and ANQGSEA. V lost 7 bases and J lost 8; bases outside the gene matches: 8. CDR3 sequence: CSDRQGVDEQFF. The CDR3 DNA reads as TGCAGCGACCGACAGGGTGTCGATGAGCAGTTCTTC.

A remark on this clone: This may come from a read error, since a much larger clone is one base off. The chain couples TRBV7-2 to TRBJ1-1, with D perhaps TRBD1 (6 bases). In germline, CDR1 is SGHTA, CDR2 FQGNSA. Trimming took 5 bases from V and 1 from J, leaving 8 bases between them. This CDR3 region has 13 residues. The CDR3 DNA reads TGTGCCAGCAGCGGACAGACGAACACTGAAGCTTTCTTT. Residues: CASSGQTNTEAFF.

This clone has only one observation. The chain carries TRBV5-1 and TRBJ1-1, with a weak D call TRBD1 (6 bases). The CDR3 has 14 amino acids. Germline V CDR1 and CDR2: SGHRS, YFSETQ. Trimming left V 3 bases short and J 1 base short, with 10 bases between. CDR3 in amino acids: CASSSRQANTEAFF. CDR3 nucleotides: TGCGCCAGCAGCTCCCGACAGGCGAACACTGAAGCTTTCTTT.

This clone was seen once. The chain carries TRBV3-1 (or the pseudogene TRBV3-2) and TRBJ2-1, with a possible D match to TRBD1 (5 bases). In germline, CDR1 is LGHDT, CDR2 YNNKEL (reference sequence). V was pared by 2 bases and J by 6 bases, with 23 bases between. CDR3 length: 18 amino acids. CDR3 region: CASSQQGKVYLPSNEQFF. CDR3 sequence (DNA): TGTGCCAGCAGCCAACAGGGAAAGGTTTACTTACCCAGCAATGAGCAGTTCTTC.

This rearrangement joins TRBV2 to TRBJ2-3; possibly TRBD1 for D (5 bases). CDR1 is SNHLY and CDR2 is FYNNEI in the germline V gene. The CDR3 loop spans 15 amino acids. The V and J ends lost 3 bases and 2 bases respectively, with 12 bases between them. The CDR3 loop is CASSDRTLNTDTQYF. CDR3 DNA sequence: TGTGCCAGCAGTGATAGGACACTTAACACAGATACGCAGTATTTT.

The genes are TRBV18 and TRBJ2-1; TRBD1 might be the D (6 bases). Germline V gives CDR1 KGHSH, CDR2 LQKENI. The V end lost 0 bases, the J end lost 1 base, and 10 bases lay between the germline ends. This CDR3 has 16 residues. CDR3 sequence: CASSPPDRGSYNEQFF. The CDR3 region has the DNA TGTGCCAGCTCACCACCGGATAGGGGGTCCTACAATGAGCAGTTCTTC.

Notes on this clone: Distinct nucleotide sequences in the sample also encode this CDR3. This chain links TRBV9 with TRBJ2-2, with D tentatively TRBD1 (6 bases). The ends were cut back, 5 bases at V and 4 bases at J, with 15 bases in the middle. In germline, CDR1 is SGDLS, CDR2 YYNGEE. The CDR3 runs to 15 residues. In DNA, the CDR3 is TGTGCCAGCAGGATAGGGGGTGGGCCCACCGGGGAGCTGTTTTTT. Protein: CASRIGGGPTGELFF. Filled out from reference TRBV9 and TRBJ2-2, the complete variable domain reads DSGVTQTPKHLITATGQRVTLRCSPRSGDLSVYWYQQSLDQGLQFLIQYYNGEERAKGNILERFSAQQFPDLHSELNLSSLELGDSALYFCASRIGGGPTGELFFGEGSRLTVL.

J is TRBJ1-4 and V is TRBV18; perhaps TRBD1 as D (5 bases). Germline CDR1 KGHSH, CDR2 LQKENI. The length of the CDR3 is 13 residues. V lost 6 bases and J lost 0, with 5 bases in between. Written as DNA, the CDR3 is TGTGCCAGCTCCAGGGCAACTAATGAAAAACTGTTTTTT. It yields the protein CASSRATNEKLFF.

This CDR3 reads CASSRAGGHIQYF. The CDR3 region has the DNA TGTGCCAGCAGCCGGGCCGGGGGGCACATTCAGTACTTC. The chain couples TRBV7-9 to TRBJ2-4; TRBD2 might be the D (7 bases). V lost 5 bases to trimming and J lost 8 bases, with 13 bases between them. CDR3 length: 13 residues. Germline V CDR1 and CDR2: SEHNR, FQNEAQ (reference sequence).

This clone was seen only a few times. The gene calls are TRBV2 and TRBJ1-5; TRBD1 agrees at 10 bases. This CDR3 is 16 amino acids long. CDR1 is SNHLY, CDR2 FYNNEI, per germline. Unmatched junction bases numbered 3, after V lost 2 bases and J lost 2 bases. CDR3 protein: CASSEWDRGGNQPQHF. In nucleotides, the CDR3 is TGTGCCAGCAGTGAATGGGACAGGGGTGGCAATCAGCCCCAGCATTTT.

This chain connects TRBV27 to TRBJ2-3, with 8 positions matching TRBD1. From germline, CDR1 is MNHEY and CDR2 SMNVEV (reference sequence). The junction had 0 bases not matched to a gene; V was cut back by 3 bases and J by 4 bases. The CDR3 has 13 residues. As DNA, the CDR3 is TGTGCCAGCAGTTTGACAGGGGCAGATACGCAGTATTTT. Its protein product is CASSLTGADTQYF.

The V and J genes are TRBV15 and TRBJ1-5; TRBD1 might be the D (6 bases). V shed 0 bases and J shed 7 bases, with 19 bases lying between them. Looked up from germline, CDR1 is LNHNV and CDR2 is YYDKDF (reference sequence). The CDR3 loop spans 17 amino acids. CDR3 residues: CATSRDPRTVWRQPQHF. The CDR3 region has the DNA TGTGCCACCAGCAGAGACCCTAGGACAGTGTGGAGGCAGCCCCAGCATTTT.

This chain joins TRBV29-1 and TRBJ2-1; 11 bases match TRBD2. Germline lookup yields CDR1 SQVTM and CDR2 ANQGSEA. J gave up 8 bases and V 7 bases, and 4 bases lay outside the gene matches. This CDR3 has 12 residues. The CDR3 bases are TGCAGCGGGGGGGGACTAGCGGATGAGCAGTTCTTC. It specifies CSGGGLADEQFF.

This clone appeared a single time. J is TRBJ2-3 and V is TRBV5-4; 7 bases agree with TRBD2. The J segment lost 4 bases and the V segment lost 1 base, leaving 6 bases of the junction unmatched. The germline V gene has CDR1 SGHNT and CDR2 YYREEE (reference sequence). This CDR3 has 15 amino acids. This chain's CDR3 is CASSLSSGVADTQYF. In nucleotides, the CDR3 is TGTGCCAGCAGCTTGTCCAGCGGGGTCGCAGATACGCAGTATTTT.

The J gene is TRBJ1-5, the V gene TRBV2; D gene uncertain. The CDR3 consists of 14 residues. The ends were cut back, 6 bases at V and 0 bases at J, with 9 bases in the middle. Germline V lookup: CDR1 SNHLY, CDR2 FYNNEI. The chain's CDR3 is CASSQQYSNQPQHF. DNA of the CDR3: TGTGCCAGCAGCCAACAGTATAGCAATCAGCCCCAGCATTTT.

In regard to this clone: The CDR3 end shows no conserved phenylalanine or tryptophan, and so a read error is likely. Because the CDR3's place on the DNA is in doubt, the DNA is left out and the CDR3 is given as listed by TCRdb. This CDR3 reads CASSLAGGNPAI. The rearrangement uses TRBV5-6 and TRBJ1-1. Germline lookup yields CDR1 SGHDT and CDR2 YYEEEE. The length of the CDR3 is 12 amino acids, counting both ends.

This clone was seen only once. The junction differs from germline at one of its ends, possibly a read error. The CDR3 loop is CASSEGLAGRSDTQYF. The CDR3 region has the DNA TGTGCCAGCAGCGAAGGACTAGCGGGAAGGTCAGATACGCAGTATTTT. The chain is built from TRBV2 and TRBJ2-3, with TRBD2 matching over 12 bases. There are 16 residues in the CDR3. The germline V gene has CDR1 SNHLY and CDR2 FYNNEI.

In this sample, this clone turned up a few times. This chain links TRBV11-1 with TRBJ2-4; maybe TRBD1 (5 bases). Germline CDR1 SGHAT, CDR2 FQDESV (reference sequence). Deletions cut 5 bases from V and 9 bases from J, with 17 bases between. The CDR3 loop spans 14 amino acids. The CDR3 here is CASSPQGTSGIQYF. The DNA for the CDR3 is TGTGCCAGCAGCCCCCAGGGCACATCAGGCATTCAGTACTTC.

V and J are TRBV20-1 and TRBJ2-1; D perhaps matches TRBD1 (5 bases). The CDR3 has 13 residues. V was shortened by 3 bases and J by 6 bases, with 12 bases between the two germline ends. Germline loops: CDR1 DFQATT, CDR2 SNEGSKA (reference sequence). The CDR3 protein is CSASLGVRNEQFF. The DNA of the CDR3 is TGCAGTGCTAGTCTAGGGGTCCGCAATGAGCAGTTCTTC.

Concerning this clone itself: The junction departs from germline at one end; a sequencing error may be responsible. The chain uses TRBV2 and TRBJ2-7, with TRBD2 identical over 11 bases. This CDR3 region has 15 residues. CDR1 SNHLY and CDR2 FYNNEI come from the germline V gene. The DNA for the CDR3 is TGTGCCAGCAGTGCTGAACTAGCGGGGGTGTACGCGCAGTACTTC. It specifies CASSAELAGVYAQYF.

V is TRBV27 and J is TRBJ2-2; the match to TRBD2 covers 12 bases. V shed 3 bases and J 6 bases; nucleotides not matched to a gene: 8. CDR1 and CDR2 (germline): MNHEY, SMNVEV (reference sequence). The CDR3 is made up of 17 amino acids. CDR3 nucleotides: TGTGCCAGCAGTTTGCGACTAGCGGGGGACCCGCCCGGGGAGCTGTTTTTT. Translated: CASSLRLAGDPPGELFF.

The rearrangement links TRBV7-8 to TRBJ2-1, with 8 positions matching TRBD2. Germline V gene data show CDR1 as SGHVS and CDR2 as FQNEAQ. This CDR3 comprises 18 residues. The J segment lost 0 bases and the V segment lost 2 bases, leaving 9 bases of the junction unmatched. In nucleotides, the CDR3 is TGTGCCAGCAGCTTATATGTACTGGCGGGAGGCTCCTACAATGAGCAGTTCTTC. It is translated as CASSLYVLAGGSYNEQFF.

The chain employs TRBV19 and TRBJ1-5; the D is unclear. Germline CDR1 LNHDA, CDR2 SQIVND (reference sequence). Trimming removed 4 bases at V and 9 bases at J, with 16 bases between. The CDR3 spans 14 residues. The CDR3 DNA is TGTGCCAGTAGTACTGGGCCCGGGATCCCGCCCCAGCATTTT. The encoded protein is CASSTGPGIPPQHF.

The J gene is TRBJ1-1, the V gene TRBV30, with unresolved D. The CDR3 covers 11 residues. The germline V and J ends were trimmed by 2 bases and 3 bases, with 4 bases remaining between them. The germline gives CDR1 GTSNPN, CDR2 SVGIG (reference sequence). The CDR3 DNA is TGTGCCTGGAGTCTCGACACTGAAGCTTTCTTT. Translated: CAWSLDTEAFF.

The chain recombines TRBV11-3 with TRBJ2-6; unclear D gene. Germline V gene lookup returns CDR1 SGHNT and CDR2 YENEEA. Trimming stripped 2 bases from V and 0 bases from J, with 8 bases between. The CDR3 is 16 amino acids. CDR3 loop: CASSLSVGSGANVLTF. In nucleotides, the CDR3 is TGTGCCAGCAGCTTATCGGTCGGCTCTGGGGCCAACGTCCTGACTTTC.

The V call is TRBV5-4, the J call TRBJ1-3; D is possibly TRBD1 (5 bases). Germline CDR1 reads SGHNT; CDR2 reads YYREEE (reference sequence). Trimming pared 4 bases from V and 0 bases from J, leaving 11 bases between. CDR3 length equals 15 residues. CDR3 sequence: CASSQAGVSGNTIYF. For the CDR3, the DNA is TGTGCCAGCAGCCAGGCGGGGGTCTCTGGAAACACCATATATTTT.